The subject of this entry is one T cell receptor (beta chain). This sample was included in a study of type 1 and type 2 diabetes patients. Amplification started from genomic DNA. A primer set of 30 forward and 13 reverse primers amplified the CDR3. TCRdb ran MiXCR on the multiplex PCR reads and lists one entry per CDR3 protein. The repertoire holds approximately 260,000 distinct CDR3 sequences, with approximately 45% as singletons. Germline CDR1 is SGDLS and CDR2 is YYNGEE. The CDR3 has 13 residues. Between the trimmed V and J ends, which lost 3 bases and 9 bases, there was a span of 15 bases. The source is a man aged 18 to 29 with type 2 diabetes. This sequence joins TRBV9 and TRBJ1-1; D is possibly TRBD1 (6 bases). Sequenced material: peripheral blood mononuclear cells (PBMCs). CDR3 amino acids: CASSEGVGAQAFF. The CDR3 DNA sequence: TGTGCCAGCAGCGAGGGTGTGGGGGCCCAAGCTTTCTTT.